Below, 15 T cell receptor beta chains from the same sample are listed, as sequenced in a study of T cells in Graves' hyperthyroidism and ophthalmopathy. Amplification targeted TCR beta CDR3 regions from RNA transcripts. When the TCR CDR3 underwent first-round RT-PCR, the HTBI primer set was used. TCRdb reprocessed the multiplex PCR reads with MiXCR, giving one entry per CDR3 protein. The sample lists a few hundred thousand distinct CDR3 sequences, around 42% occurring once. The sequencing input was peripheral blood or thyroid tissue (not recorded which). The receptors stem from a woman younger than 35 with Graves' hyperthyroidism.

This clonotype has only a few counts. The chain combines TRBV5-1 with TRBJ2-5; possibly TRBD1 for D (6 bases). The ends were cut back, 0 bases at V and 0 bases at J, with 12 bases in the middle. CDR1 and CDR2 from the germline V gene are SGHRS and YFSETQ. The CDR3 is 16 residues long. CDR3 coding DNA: TGCGCCAGCAGCTTGGCAGTACAGGGAAACCAAGAGACCCAGTACTTC. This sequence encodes CASSLAVQGNQETQYF.

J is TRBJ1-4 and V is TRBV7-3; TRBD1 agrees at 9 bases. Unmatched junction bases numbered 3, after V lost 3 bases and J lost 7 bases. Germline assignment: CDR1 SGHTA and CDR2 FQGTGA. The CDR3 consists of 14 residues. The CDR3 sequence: CASSLTGGSEKLFF. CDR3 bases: TGTGCCAGCAGCTTGACAGGGGGGAGTGAAAAACTGTTTTTT.

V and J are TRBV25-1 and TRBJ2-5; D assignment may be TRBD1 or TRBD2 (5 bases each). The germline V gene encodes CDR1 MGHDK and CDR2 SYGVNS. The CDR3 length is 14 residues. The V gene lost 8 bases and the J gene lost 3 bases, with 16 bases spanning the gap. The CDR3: CASVDRWGKETQYF. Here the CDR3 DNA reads TGTGCCAGCGTTGATCGTTGGGGGAAAGAGACCCAGTACTTC. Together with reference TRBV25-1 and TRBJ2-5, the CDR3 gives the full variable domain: EADIYQTPRYLVIGTGKKITLECSQTMGHDKMYWYQQDPGMELHLIHYSYGVNSTEKGDLSSESTVSRIRTEHFPLTLESARPSHTSQYLCASVDRWGKETQYFGPGTRLLVL.

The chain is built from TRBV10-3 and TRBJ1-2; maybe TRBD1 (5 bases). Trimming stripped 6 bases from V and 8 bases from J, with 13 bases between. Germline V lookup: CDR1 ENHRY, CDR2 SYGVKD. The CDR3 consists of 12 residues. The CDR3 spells CAIRTAGKGYTF. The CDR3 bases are TGTGCCATCAGAACGGCAGGGAAAGGCTACACCTTC.

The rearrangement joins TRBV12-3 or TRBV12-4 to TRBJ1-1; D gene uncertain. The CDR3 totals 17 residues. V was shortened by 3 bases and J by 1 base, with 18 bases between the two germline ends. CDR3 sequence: CASSLTQPRRSNTEAFF. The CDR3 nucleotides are TGTGCCAGCAGTTTGACTCAGCCACGAAGGTCGAACACTGAAGCTTTCTTT.

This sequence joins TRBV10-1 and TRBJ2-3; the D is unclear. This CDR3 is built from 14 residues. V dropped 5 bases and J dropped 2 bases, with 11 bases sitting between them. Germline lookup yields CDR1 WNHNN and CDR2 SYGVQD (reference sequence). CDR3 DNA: TGCGCCAGCAGTTTACGCGGCCTCACAGATACGCAGTATTTT. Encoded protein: CASSLRGLTDTQYF.

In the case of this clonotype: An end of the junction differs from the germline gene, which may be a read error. The CDR3 loop reads CTSRDFMGNSPLHF. CDR3 DNA: TGTACCAGCAGAGACTTTATGGGGAATTCACCCCTCCACTTT. The chain joins TRBV25-1 to TRBJ1-6; D call uncertain. Germline V gives CDR1 MGHDK, CDR2 SYGVNS. The CDR3 is 14 residues long.

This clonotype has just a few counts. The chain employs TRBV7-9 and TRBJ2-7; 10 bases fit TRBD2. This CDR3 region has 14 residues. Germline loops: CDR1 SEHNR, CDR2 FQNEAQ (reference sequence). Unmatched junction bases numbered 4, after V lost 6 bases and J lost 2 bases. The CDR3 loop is CASSESGRAYEQYF. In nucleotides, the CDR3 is TGTGCCAGCAGTGAAAGCGGGAGGGCCTACGAGCAGTACTTC.

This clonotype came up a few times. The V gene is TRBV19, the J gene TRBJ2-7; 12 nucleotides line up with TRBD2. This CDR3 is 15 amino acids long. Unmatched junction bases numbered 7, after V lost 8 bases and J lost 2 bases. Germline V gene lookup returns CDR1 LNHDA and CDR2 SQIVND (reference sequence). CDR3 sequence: CASRTSGAQAYEQYF. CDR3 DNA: TGTGCCAGTCGGACTAGCGGGGCTCAGGCCTACGAGCAGTACTTC.

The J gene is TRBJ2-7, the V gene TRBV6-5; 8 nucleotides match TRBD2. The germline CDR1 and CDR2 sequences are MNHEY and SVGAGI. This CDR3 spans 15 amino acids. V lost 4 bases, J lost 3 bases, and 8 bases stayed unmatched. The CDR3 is CASSLRERELYEQYF. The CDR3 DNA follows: TGTGCCAGCAGTTTAAGAGAGCGGGAGCTCTACGAGCAGTACTTC.

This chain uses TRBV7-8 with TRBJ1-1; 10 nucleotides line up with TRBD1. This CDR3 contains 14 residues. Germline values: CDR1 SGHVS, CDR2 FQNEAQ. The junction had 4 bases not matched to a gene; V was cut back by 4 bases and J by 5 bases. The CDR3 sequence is CASSWDRGGTEAFF. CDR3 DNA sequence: TGTGCCAGCAGCTGGGACAGGGGAGGGACTGAAGCTTTCTTT.

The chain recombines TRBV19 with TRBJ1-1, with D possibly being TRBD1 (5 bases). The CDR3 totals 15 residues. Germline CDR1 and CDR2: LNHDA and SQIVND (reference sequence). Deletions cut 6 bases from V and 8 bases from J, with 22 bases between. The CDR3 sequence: CASSDPGRPKPEAFF. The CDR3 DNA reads TGTGCCAGTAGCGATCCGGGACGACCTAAACCCGAAGCTTTCTTT. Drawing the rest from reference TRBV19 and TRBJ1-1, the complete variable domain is DGGITQSPKYLFRKEGQNVTLSCEQNLNHDAMYWYRQDPGQGLRLIYYSQIVNDFQKGDIAEGYSVSREKKESFPLTVTSAQKNPTAFYLCASSDPGRPKPEAFFGQGTRLTVV.

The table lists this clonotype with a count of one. CDR3 amino acids: CSVVPGTGGLRGEQYF. CDR3 DNA: TGCAGCGTCGTTCCCGGGACAGGGGGCCTTAGGGGTGAGCAGTACTTC. The chain is built from TRBV29-1 and TRBJ2-5, with 12 bases lining up with TRBD1. Germline CDR1 reads SQVTM; CDR2 reads ANQGSEA. The CDR3 extends over 16 amino acids. V trimming: 6 bases; J trimming: 11 bases; junction bases outside the gene matches: 19. The full variable domain, completed using reference TRBV29-1 and TRBJ2-5, is SAVISQKPSRDICQRGTSLTIQCQVDSQVTMMFWYRQQPGQSLTLIATANQGSEATYESGFVIDKFPISRPNLTFSTLTVSNMSPEDSSIYLCSVVPGTGGLRGEQYFGPGTRLLVL.

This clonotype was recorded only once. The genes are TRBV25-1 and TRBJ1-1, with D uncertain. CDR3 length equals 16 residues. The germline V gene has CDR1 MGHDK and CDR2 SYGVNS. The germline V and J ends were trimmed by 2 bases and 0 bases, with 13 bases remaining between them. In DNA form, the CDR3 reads TGTGCCAGCAGTGAACCTGGGTTTTACATGAACACTGAAGCTTTCTTT. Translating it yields CASSEPGFYMNTEAFF.

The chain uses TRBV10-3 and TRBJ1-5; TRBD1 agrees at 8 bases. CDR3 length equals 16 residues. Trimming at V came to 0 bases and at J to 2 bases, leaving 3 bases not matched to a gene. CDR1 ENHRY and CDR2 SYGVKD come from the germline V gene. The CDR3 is CAISESETGGNQPQHF. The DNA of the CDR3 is TGTGCCATCAGTGAGTCGGAGACAGGGGGCAATCAGCCCCAGCATTTT.